A selection of T cell receptor beta chains follows, all from one sample in a study of cytomegalovirus exposure and HLA in healthy donors. Libraries were prepared by immunoSEQ multiplex PCR; TCRdb keeps only in-frame clonotypes and omits some of them. The data hold approximately 270,000 clones, with 90% observed a single time. Sequences were obtained from PBMCs. Source of these receptors: a woman under 30 in good health and CMV-seronegative. Both conserved end residues are part of each CDR3. The order of the fields is clone size, J gene, V gene, D gene, CDR3 protein, CDR3 DNA. The D gene is left open where the match is weak. Not every row has a clone size; where given, it reads once, few, many or a size class.

NA	TRBJ1-1	TRBV11-1	NA	CASSLSDRLGEAFF	TGTGCCAGCAGCTTATCCGACAGGCTGGGTGAAGCTTTCTTT
NA	TRBJ2-1	TRBV28	NA	CASSPSSRIGEQFF	TGTGCCAGCAGTCCCTCTAGCCGGATCGGTGAGCAGTTCTTC
NA	TRBJ2-2	TRBV28	TRBD2	CASSLLGASGGTGELFF	TGTGCCAGCAGTTTATTAGGGGCCTCGGGAGGGACCGGGGAGCTGTTTTTT
NA	TRBJ2-3	TRBV9	NA	CASSPSTDTQYF	TGTGCCAGCAGCCCCTCTACTGATACGCAGTATTTT
NA	TRBJ1-5	TRBV10-3	NA	CAISDPSRVGAKNQPQHF	TGTGCCATCAGTGACCCTTCTAGGGTAGGGGCGAAGAATCAGCCCCAGCATTTT
once	TRBJ1-1	TRBV6-1	NA	CASTGSGSGTEAFF	TGTGCCAGTACTGGTTCAGGGTCGGGCACTGAAGCTTTCTTT
few	TRBJ2-5	TRBV7-2	TRBD2	CASSFGTLAGGLETQYF	TGTGCCAGCAGCTTTGGTACTCTAGCGGGGGGCCTGGAGACCCAGTACTTC
NA	TRBJ1-2	TRBV18	NA	CASSPSGISGYTF	TGTGCCAGCTCACCGTCAGGGATAAGTGGCTACACCTTC
NA	TRBJ1-5	TRBV6-6	NA	CASSHQGDQPQHF	TGTGCCAGCAGTCACCAGGGTGATCAGCCCCAGCATTTT
NA	TRBJ1-6	TRBV4-1	NA	CASSPTRAGSPLHF	TGCGCCAGCAGCCCCACCAGGGCCGGTTCACCCCTCCACTTT
NA	TRBJ1-4	TRBV27	NA	CASSPAGAEKLFF	TGTGCCAGCAGTCCCGCGGGGGCTGAAAAACTGTTTTTT
NA	TRBJ1-6	TRBV19	NA	CASTPGILFYNSPLHF	TGTGCCAGTACTCCAGGGATTTTATTCTATAATTCACCCCTCCACTTT
NA	TRBJ2-7	TRBV10-3	TRBD1	CATRGTGTGGREQYF	TGTGCCACAAGGGGTACCGGGACAGGGGGCCGGGAGCAGTACTTC
NA	TRBJ1-5	TRBV9	TRBD1	CASSVQGVGQPQHF	TGTGCCAGCAGCGTCCAGGGGGTTGGTCAGCCCCAGCATTTT
NA	TRBJ2-7	TRBV9	TRBD1	CASSVEWDSSYEQYF	TGTGCCAGCAGCGTAGAATGGGACAGCTCCTACGAGCAGTACTTC
NA	TRBJ2-7	TRBV7-9	TRBD1	CASSQGQGVLYEQYF	TGTGCCAGCAGCCAAGGACAGGGGGTCCTCTACGAGCAGTACTTC
NA	TRBJ2-5	TRBV14	NA	CASSQESPTYRETQYF	TGTGCCAGCAGCCAAGAGTCACCTACCTACCGAGAGACCCAGTACTTC
NA	TRBJ2-7	TRBV9	TRBD2	CASSVGVSGGAYEQYF	TGTGCCAGCAGCGTAGGAGTTAGCGGGGGGGCCTACGAGCAGTACTTC
once	TRBJ1-2	TRBV5-1	TRBD1	CASSLASQGASYGYTF	TGCGCCAGCAGCTTGGCCTCACAGGGGGCGAGTTATGGCTACACCTTC
NA	TRBJ1-3	TRBV28	TRBD1	CASRPQGVTGNTIYF	TGTGCCAGCAGACCACAGGGGGTTACTGGAAACACCATATATTTT
NA	TRBJ2-2	TRBV7-2	NA	CASSRQESAGELFF	TGTGCCAGCAGTCGACAGGAGTCTGCCGGGGAGCTGTTTTTT